This TCR beta chain was captured in a study of T-cell reconstitution after alpha-beta-depleted transplantation in children. Molecular barcoding with unique molecular identifiers was used for the TCRbeta library. TCRdb called the PCR reads again in MiXCR, with one record for every CDR3 protein. The sample yields about 230,000 distinct CDR3 sequences, approximately 11% seen once. V lost 4 bases, J lost 4 bases, and 10 bases lay in between. The CDR3 is 13 residues long. From germline, CDR1 is KGHSH and CDR2 LQKENI. The chain has TRBV18 and TRBJ1-1; tentative D call: TRBD1 (5 bases). The TCR sequence derives from a child younger than two with acute myeloid leukemia, due to receive a stem cell transplant. Specimen: PBMCs, collected before TCRalphabeta/CD19-depleted stem cell transplant. CDR3 protein: CASSLQQGTEAFF. DNA for the CDR3: TGTGCCAGCTCACTACAGCAGGGCACTGAAGCTTTCTTT.